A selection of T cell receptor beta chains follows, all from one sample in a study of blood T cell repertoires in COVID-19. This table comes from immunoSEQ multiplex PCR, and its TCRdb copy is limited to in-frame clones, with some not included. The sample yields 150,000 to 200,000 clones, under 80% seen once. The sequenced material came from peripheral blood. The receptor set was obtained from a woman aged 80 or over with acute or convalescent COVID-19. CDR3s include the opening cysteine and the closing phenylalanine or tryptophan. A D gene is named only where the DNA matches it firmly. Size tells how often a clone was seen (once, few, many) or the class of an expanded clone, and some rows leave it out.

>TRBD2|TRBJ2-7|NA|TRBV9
TGTGCCAGCAGCGTAGTAGCTAGCGGTTCCTTCTACGAGCAGTACTTC
CASSVVASGSFYEQYF
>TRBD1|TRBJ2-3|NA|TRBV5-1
TGCGCCAGCAGCTCGACCTGGGACAGGGGAACAGATACGCAGTATTTT
CASSSTWDRGTDTQYF
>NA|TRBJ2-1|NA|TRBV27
TGTGCCAGCAGTTTTGGGCATGAGCAGTTCTTC
CASSFGHEQFF
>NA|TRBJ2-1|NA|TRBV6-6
TGTGCCAGCACTAGACAGACCTACAATGAGCAGTTCTTC
CASTRQTYNEQFF
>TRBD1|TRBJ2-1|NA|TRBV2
TGTGCCAGAGGGACAGGGGGCCACAATGAGCAGTTCTTC
CARGTGGHNEQFF
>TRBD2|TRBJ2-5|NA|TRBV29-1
TGCAGCGTTGGGGGGGGTAGCGGGCAAGAGACCCAGTACTTC
CSVGGGSGQETQYF
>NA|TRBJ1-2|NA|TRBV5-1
TGCGCCAGCAGCTTGGAGGGGACACAATCTAACTATGGCTACACCTTC
CASSLEGTQSNYGYTF
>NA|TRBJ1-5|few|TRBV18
TGTGCCAGCTCACCATCGATGGGGGGTGGCAATCAGCCCCAGCATTTT
CASSPSMGGGNQPQHF
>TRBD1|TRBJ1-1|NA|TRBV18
TGTGCCAGCTCACCAAAACAGGGGGCAGGCAACACTGAAGCTTTCTTT
CASSPKQGAGNTEAFF
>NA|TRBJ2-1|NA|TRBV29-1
TGCAGCGTTGTCTATATAGCTTTCGCTGAGCAGTTCTTC
CSVVYIAFAEQFF
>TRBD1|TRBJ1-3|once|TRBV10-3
TGTGCCATCACTCCGGGACAGGGTAGGCACACCATATATTTT
CAITPGQGRHTIYF
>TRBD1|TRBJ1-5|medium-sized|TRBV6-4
TGTGCCAGCAGGGACAGGGGGCATCAGCCCCAGCATTTT
CASRDRGHQPQHF
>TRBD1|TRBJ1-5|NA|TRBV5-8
TGTGCCAGCAGCCTCTCGAAGGGGGCCCGGCAGCCCCAGCATTTT
CASSLSKGARQPQHF
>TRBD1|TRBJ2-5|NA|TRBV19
TGTGCCAGTAGTATGTGGGCCAGGGGGCCTGGGGAGACCCAGTACTTC
CASSMWARGPGETQYF
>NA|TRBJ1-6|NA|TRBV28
TGTGCCAGCAGCCAACAGGTTTCCAATTCACCCCTCCACTTT
CASSQQVSNSPLHF